This entry lists 4 T cell receptor beta chains sequenced from one sample in a study of T cells expressing NK-cell markers. TCRdb re-called the 5' RACE reads and catalogs CDR3 proteins one per entry, DNA excluded. The sample table sets out 400,000 to 450,000 distinct CDR3 sequences. Material: blood T cells: a sorted CD56 or NKG2C T cell subset, CD4+ or CD8+ T cells, or bulk PBMC T cells (not recorded which). The receptors here all came from a woman between 18 and 70 years old in good health.

This rearrangement joins TRBV27 to TRBJ2-5. The CDR3 is made up of 11 amino acids. Germline CDR1 MNHEY, CDR2 SMNVEV (reference sequence). The CDR3 loop reads CASNTQETQYF.

The chain joins TRBV7-8 to TRBJ1-1; TCRdb proposes TRBD1, but this gene call is untestable without DNA. From germline, CDR1 is SGHVS and CDR2 FQNEAQ. The CDR3 extends over 16 amino acids. CDR3 in amino acids: CASSPSDRLRNTEAFF.

V usage is TRBV11-1 and J usage is TRBJ2-7; with no DNA, the TCRdb D assignment of TRBD1 cannot be verified. Germline V lookup: CDR1 SGHAT, CDR2 FQDESV (reference sequence). The CDR3 runs to 16 residues. The CDR3 region is CASSLALAGHSYEQYF.

This chain connects TRBV28 to TRBJ1-6. Germline loops: CDR1 MDHEN, CDR2 SYDVKM. The CDR3 contains 16 residues. CDR3 sequence reads: CASSFELNSYNSPLHF.